This TCR beta chain was identified in a study of blood T cells in healthy people across ages. Primers used in a second PCR of about 7 to 12 cycles were a sample-barcoded 5' primer and a J-beta primer mix. A template-switch adaptor with 12 random nucleotides tagged each cDNA molecule. TCRdb passed the 5' RACE reads through MiXCR, listing each CDR3 protein once. There are approximately 770,000 distinct CDR3 sequences in the sample; roughly 50% occur only once, and 22% lies in the top ten. This clonotype was observed a few times. As yet, its antigen is unknown. Peripheral blood, roughly 9.3 milliliters per donor, was collected. The CDR3 sequence is 15 residues long. The germline V gene has CDR1 DFQATT and CDR2 SNEGSKA (reference sequence). Trimming cost V 0 bases and J 3 bases, with 15 bases left between them. Study-wide results and caveats: PBMCs that were unsorted prevented a conclusive naive versus antigen-experienced comparison. Roughly linear declines in TCR beta diversity per million T cells occurred with age.

The gene calls are TRBV20-1 and TRBJ2-7; TRBD1 is a possible D gene (5 bases). This clonotype was obtained from a young man in good health. The sequenced sample consisted of blood. CDR3 protein: CSAREARMTDYEQYF. CDR3 DNA sequence: TGCAGTGCTAGAGAGGCCCGAATGACAGACTACGAGCAGTACTTC.